One and the same sample provided the 26 T cell receptor beta chains below, sequenced in a study of blood T cell repertoires in COVID-19. Here immunoSEQ multiplex PCR was the method, and the copy in TCRdb shows in-frame clones only, minus some. The sample consists of some 400,000 clones, under 90% of them appearing once. Sequenced: PBMCs or T cells enriched from blood (not recorded which). These receptors came from a woman between 25 and 40 years old who had recovered from COVID-19.

The chain joins TRBV9 to TRBJ2-2; 7 positions match TRBD1. J gave up 3 bases and V 4 bases, and 12 bases lay outside the gene matches. The germline V gene has CDR1 SGDLS and CDR2 YYNGEE. The CDR3 contains 17 residues. The chain's CDR3 is CASSTHPTGWDTGELFF. CDR3 nucleotide sequence: TGTGCCAGCAGCACCCATCCGACAGGGTGGGACACCGGGGAGCTGTTTTTT.

The V call is TRBV29-1, the J call TRBJ2-7; 10 bases are shared with TRBD1. CDR3 length: 14 amino acids. Germline CDR1 reads SQVTM; CDR2 reads ANQGSEA. V shed 7 bases and J 4 bases; nucleotides not matched to a gene: 10. As DNA, the CDR3 is TGCAGCGCCGTGAACCGGGACAGGGGTTACGAGCAGTACTTC. Amino acids: CSAVNRDRGYEQYF.

CDR3 region: CASSYTVATNEKLFF. DNA of the CDR3: TGTGCCAGCAGTTATACAGTTGCAACTAATGAAAAACTGTTTTTT. The J gene is TRBJ1-4, the V gene TRBV6-5; unclear D gene. Germline loops: CDR1 MNHEY, CDR2 SVGAGI. The V end was cut by 3 bases, the J end by 0 bases, with 8 bases between. This CDR3 has 15 residues.

V gene TRBV9 combines with J gene TRBJ2-2; 7 nucleotides align to TRBD1. V shed 3 bases and J 1 base; nucleotides not matched to a gene: 9. CDR3 length: 17 amino acids. Germline V CDR1 and CDR2: SGDLS, YYNGEE. As DNA, the CDR3 is TGTGCCAGCAGCGCCGCCTTCGGGACAGTGAACACCGGGGAGCTGTTTTTT. It codes for CASSAAFGTVNTGELFF.

V gene TRBV27 combines with J gene TRBJ1-1; perhaps TRBD1 as D (6 bases). V was shortened by 5 bases and J by 0 bases, with 13 bases between the two germline ends. Per germline, CDR1 MNHEY and CDR2 SMNVEV (reference sequence). CDR3 length: 15 residues. As DNA, the CDR3 is TGTGCCAGCAGTCATAAGACAGGCATGAACACTGAAGCTTTCTTT. Its protein product is CASSHKTGMNTEAFF.

This clone was counted between two and nine times. The chain links TRBV6-5 to TRBJ1-6; D not resolved. The germline CDR1 and CDR2 sequences are MNHEY and SVGAGI. The CDR3 sequence is 12 residues long. This chain's CDR3 is CAASSYNSPLHF. As DNA, the CDR3 is TGTGCAGCGAGCTCCTATAATTCACCCCTCCACTTT.

This clone was counted once. The chain employs TRBV6-1 and TRBJ1-4, with 8 bases lining up with TRBD1. CDR1 and CDR2 from the germline V gene are MNHNS and SASEGT. Unmatched junction bases numbered 7, after V lost 3 bases and J lost 7 bases. The CDR3 has 15 residues. In DNA, the CDR3 is TGTGCCAGCAGTGAGGACAGGGTGGGGAGTGAAAAACTGTTTTTT. Translating gives CASSEDRVGSEKLFF.

This clone was counted once. The chain is built from TRBV6-5 and TRBJ2-5, with D possibly being TRBD2 (5 bases). The germline V gene encodes CDR1 MNHEY and CDR2 SVGAGI. The CDR3 has 13 amino acids. V gave up 6 bases and J gave up 2 bases, with 10 bases separating them. The CDR3: CASRRTFQETQYF. The DNA of the CDR3 is TGTGCCAGCAGACGGACTTTTCAAGAGACCCAGTACTTC.

The chain employs TRBV4-1 and TRBJ2-7; TRBD2 agrees at 11 bases. Germline CDR1 is MGHRA and CDR2 is YSYEKL. The CDR3 loop spans 15 amino acids. The V and J ends lost 1 base and 7 bases, in that order; junction bases with no gene match: 6. The CDR3: CASSQVQLAGVEQYF. CDR3 nucleotide sequence: TGCGCCAGCAGCCAAGTCCAACTAGCGGGAGTTGAGCAGTACTTC.

The V gene is TRBV19, the J gene TRBJ1-3; 10 bases line up with TRBD1. In germline, CDR1 is LNHDA, CDR2 SQIVND (reference sequence). The CDR3 length is 16 residues. V shed 3 bases and J 2 bases; nucleotides not matched to a gene: 4. The CDR3: CASSIWDRGTGNTIYF. The CDR3 bases are TGTGCCAGTAGTATCTGGGACAGGGGAACTGGAAACACCATATATTTT.

V and J are TRBV6-5 and TRBJ2-2; 8 nucleotides align to TRBD2. The CDR3 consists of 14 residues. J gave up 6 bases and V 7 bases, and 7 bases lay outside the gene matches. Germline CDR1 MNHEY, CDR2 SVGAGI. CDR3 in DNA: TGTGCCAGCACCCCGGGACTAGTCCCCGGGGAGCTGTTTTTT. It is translated as CASTPGLVPGELFF.

This clone was observed once. The chain employs TRBV4-1 and TRBJ2-7; 7 bases line up with TRBD1. J gave up 4 bases and V 5 bases, and 5 bases lay outside the gene matches. The germline gives CDR1 MGHRA, CDR2 YSYEKL. This CDR3 is 13 amino acids long. CDR3 in amino acids: CASSIPQGYEQYF. The CDR3 DNA reads as TGCGCCAGCAGCATCCCACAGGGGTACGAGCAGTACTTC.

The rearrangement joins TRBV19 to TRBJ2-2, with a weak D call TRBD1 (6 bases). With 5 bases removed from V and 8 bases from J, the gap between germline ends came to 9 bases. The CDR3 loop spans 12 amino acids. In germline, CDR1 is LNHDA, CDR2 SQIVND (reference sequence). The CDR3 protein is CASSFRGGELFF. For the CDR3, the DNA is TGTGCCAGTAGTTTCAGGGGAGGGGAGCTGTTTTTT.

The rearrangement links TRBV11-3 to TRBJ2-3; TRBD1 aligns across 8 bases. Per germline, CDR1 SGHNT and CDR2 YENEEA. This CDR3 is built from 16 residues. J lost 4 bases, V lost 1 base, and 7 bases had no gene match. The DNA for the CDR3 is TGTGCCAGCAGCTTAGGGACAGGGATTACGGCAGATACGCAGTATTTT. It codes for CASSLGTGITADTQYF.

The gene calls are TRBV7-9 and TRBJ1-6; tentatively, D is TRBD1 (6 bases). Trimming shortened V by 5 bases and J by 13 bases, and 15 bases separated the two germline ends. The CDR3 consists of 13 residues. Germline lookup yields CDR1 SEHNR and CDR2 FQNEAQ (reference sequence). CDR3 region: CASSQGLSPPLHF. CDR3 sequence (DNA): TGTGCCAGCAGCCAGGGGTTATCTCCGCCCCTCCACTTT.

This sequence joins TRBV6-6 and TRBJ2-2; TRBD1 might be the D (5 bases). The CDR3 consists of 17 residues. Per the germline V gene, CDR1 is MNHNY and CDR2 is SVGAGI (reference sequence). The V end was cut by 6 bases, the J end by 2 bases, with 19 bases between. In DNA, the CDR3 is TGTGCCAGCAGCCGAGAGGTCGACAGCAGAAACACCGGGGAGCTGTTTTTT. Amino acids: CASSREVDSRNTGELFF.

The rearrangement uses TRBV11-2 and TRBJ1-2; 7 bases are a match to TRBD1. The CDR3 contains 18 residues. The V segment lost 0 bases and the J segment 10 bases; nucleotides outside the gene matches: 20. CDR1 is SGHAT, CDR2 FQNNGV, per germline. In DNA form, the CDR3 reads TGTGCCAGCAGCTTAGATCTAATGGCGGGCTTAGGGACAGATGTCTACACCTTC. Translation gives CASSLDLMAGLGTDVYTF.

This sequence joins TRBV3-1 (or the pseudogene TRBV3-2) and TRBJ2-7, with D maybe TRBD2 (6 bases). The CDR3 spans 14 residues. Germline V CDR1 and CDR2: LGHDT, YNNKEL (reference sequence). Trimming stripped 4 bases from V and 1 base from J, with 11 bases between. The CDR3 region is CASSPRGKSYEQYF. The CDR3 coding sequence is TGTGCCAGCAGCCCACGGGGGAAATCCTACGAGCAGTACTTC.

The chain combines TRBV12-5 with TRBJ2-5; 7 nucleotides agree with TRBD1. The CDR3 loop spans 15 amino acids. CDR1 LGHNT and CDR2 FRNRAP come from the germline V gene. J gave up 5 bases and V 6 bases, and 12 bases lay outside the gene matches. The CDR3 region has the DNA TGTGCTAGTGGCCCTTACCGGGACAGCCTGGAGACCCAGTACTTC. Translation gives CASGPYRDSLETQYF.

This rearrangement joins TRBV12-3 or TRBV12-4 to TRBJ2-1, with D possibly being TRBD1 (5 bases). The CDR3 spans 13 residues. Deletions cut 5 bases from V and 8 bases from J, with 13 bases between. CDR3 in DNA: TGTGCCAGCAGTCGCCGACAGATCTATGAGCAGTTCTTC. It codes for CASSRRQIYEQFF.

V is TRBV7-6 and J is TRBJ1-2, with D perhaps matching TRBD1 (6 bases). The germline V and J ends were trimmed by 5 bases and 4 bases, with 17 bases remaining between them. The germline V gene has CDR1 SGHVS and CDR2 FNYEAQ. This CDR3 has 15 amino acids. For the CDR3, the DNA is TGTGCCAGCAGCCCCGAACCGGGACAAATCTATGGCTACACCTTC. It yields the protein CASSPEPGQIYGYTF.

V is TRBV7-8 and J is TRBJ1-4; weak D call: TRBD1 (6 bases). The CDR3 contains 15 residues. Germline assignment: CDR1 SGHVS and CDR2 FQNEAQ. Trimming left V 5 bases short and J 8 bases short, with 18 bases between. The CDR3 bases are TGTGCCAGCAGCGGCCCACAGGGTCTCGTAGAAAAACTGTTTTTT. Its translation: CASSGPQGLVEKLFF.

The chain employs TRBV2 and TRBJ2-5; TRBD2 might be the D (5 bases). Germline lookup yields CDR1 SNHLY and CDR2 FYNNEI. The CDR3 runs to 12 residues. The ends were cut back, 5 bases at V and 5 bases at J, with 9 bases in the middle. The CDR3 protein is CASSSGLETQYF. CDR3 nucleotides: TGTGCCAGCAGTAGCGGCCTTGAGACCCAGTACTTC.

CDR3: CASSVGTGGGKNIQYF. The DNA of the CDR3 is TGTGCCAGCAGCGTAGGGACAGGGGGCGGGAAAAACATTCAGTACTTC. V and J are TRBV9 and TRBJ2-4; the match to TRBD1 covers 11 bases. CDR1 SGDLS and CDR2 YYNGEE come from the germline V gene. This CDR3 contains 16 residues. The trim removed 0 bases at V and 4 bases at J, leaving 3 bases unmatched.

This chain connects TRBV20-1 to TRBJ2-5; no firm D call. V was cut by 0 bases and J by 7 bases, with 6 bases left in between. CDR3 length: 11 residues. The germline V gene has CDR1 DFQATT and CDR2 SNEGSKA (reference sequence). The CDR3 loop is CSARDLVTQYF. For the CDR3, the DNA is TGCAGTGCTAGAGATCTTGTGACCCAGTACTTC.

The chain carries TRBV6-4 and TRBJ1-6; 7 nucleotides match TRBD1. The CDR3 runs to 15 residues. Germline trimming cut 6 bases from V and 6 bases from J; bases unmatched to any gene: 8. Germline CDR1 and CDR2: MRHNA and SNTAGT. The CDR3 is CASREQGIGNSPLHF. Here the CDR3 DNA reads TGTGCCAGCAGAGAACAGGGGATTGGTAATTCACCCCTCCACTTT.